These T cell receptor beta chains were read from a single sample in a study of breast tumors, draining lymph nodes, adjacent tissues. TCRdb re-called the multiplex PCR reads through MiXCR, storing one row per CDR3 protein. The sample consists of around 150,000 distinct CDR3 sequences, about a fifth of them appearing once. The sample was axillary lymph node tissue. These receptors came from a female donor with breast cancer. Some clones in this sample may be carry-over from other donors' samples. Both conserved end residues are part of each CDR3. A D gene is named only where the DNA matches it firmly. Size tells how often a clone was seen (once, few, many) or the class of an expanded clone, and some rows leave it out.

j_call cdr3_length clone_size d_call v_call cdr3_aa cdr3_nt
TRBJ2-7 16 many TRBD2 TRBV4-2 CASSLKGGASGNEQYF TGTGCCAGCAGCCTAAAGGGGGGGGCTAGCGGGAACGAGCAGTACTTC
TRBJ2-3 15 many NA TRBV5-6 CASTTWGTRTDTQYF TGTGCCAGCACGACGTGGGGGACCCGCACAGATACGCAGTATTTT
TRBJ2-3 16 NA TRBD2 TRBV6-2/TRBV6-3 CASRLSGRAGTDTQYF TGTGCCAGCAGGCTTAGCGGGAGGGCAGGCACAGATACGCAGTATTTT
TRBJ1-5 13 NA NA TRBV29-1 CSVETGHDQPQHF TGCAGCGTTGAAACGGGCCACGATCAGCCCCAGCATTTT
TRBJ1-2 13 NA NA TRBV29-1 CSVQNTLNYGYTF TGCAGCGTTCAAAACACTTTGAACTATGGCTACACCTTC
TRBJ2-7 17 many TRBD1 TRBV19 CASSIEAPGQGAYEQYF TGTGCCAGTAGTATAGAGGCCCCGGGACAGGGGGCCTACGAGCAGTACTTC
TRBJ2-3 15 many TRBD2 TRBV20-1 CSARDAREAADTQYF TGCAGTGCTAGAGATGCGCGGGAGGCTGCAGATACGCAGTATTTT
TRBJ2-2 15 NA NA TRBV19 CACSIHSRNTGELFF TGTGCCTGTAGTATACATAGTCGGAACACCGGAGAGCTGTTTTTT
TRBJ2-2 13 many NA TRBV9 CASSVGRGGELFF TGTGCCAGCAGCGTAGGGAGGGGCGGGGAGCTGTTTTTT
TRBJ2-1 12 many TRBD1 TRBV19 CASSRTGVEQFF TGTGCCAGTAGTAGGACAGGGGTTGAGCAGTTCTTC
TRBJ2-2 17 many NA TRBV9 CASSVGGGGANTGELFF TGTGCCAGCAGCGTAGGGGGTGGCGGGGCGAACACCGGGGAGCTGTTTTTT
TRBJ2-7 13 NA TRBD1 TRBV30 CAWEVGTGSEQYF TGTGCCTGGGAAGTGGGGACAGGGTCCGAGCAGTACTTC
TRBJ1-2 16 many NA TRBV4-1 CASSQLMGGANYGYTF TGCGCCAGCAGCCAACTCATGGGGGGCGCAAACTATGGCTACACCTTC
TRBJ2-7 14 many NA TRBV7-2 CASSPQGSSYEQYF TGTGCCAGCAGCCCGCAGGGATCCTCCTACGAGCAGTACTTC
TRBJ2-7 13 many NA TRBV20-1 CSASVRSAYEQYF TGCAGTGCTAGCGTGCGTTCGGCCTACGAGCAGTACTTC
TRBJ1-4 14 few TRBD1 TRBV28 CASSLHGTGEKLFF TGTGCCAGCAGTTTACATGGGACAGGCGAAAAACTGTTTTTT
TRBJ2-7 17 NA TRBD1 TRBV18 CASSLQRTGSFSYEQYF TGTGCCAGCTCACTACAGCGGACAGGGTCTTTTTCCTACGAGCAGTACTTC
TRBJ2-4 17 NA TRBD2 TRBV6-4 CASSEGGLAGTKNIQYF TGTGCCAGCAGTGAGGGGGGACTAGCGGGAACCAAAAACATTCAGTACTTC
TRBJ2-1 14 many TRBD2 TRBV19 CASRISGVANEQFF TGTGCCAGTAGGATTAGCGGGGTCGCCAATGAGCAGTTCTTC
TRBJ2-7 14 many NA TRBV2 CASRQRETLYEQYF TGTGCCAGCAGGCAGAGGGAGACCCTCTACGAGCAGTACTTC
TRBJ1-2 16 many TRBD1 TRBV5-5 CASSLTLGRGRFGYTF TGTGCCAGCAGCTTGACCCTTGGGAGGGGGCGTTTTGGCTACACCTTC
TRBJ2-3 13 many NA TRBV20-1 CSASSLVGDTQYF TGCAGTGCTAGCTCCCTAGTGGGCGATACGCAGTATTTT
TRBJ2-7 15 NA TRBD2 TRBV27 CASRPGGGGGREKYF TGTGCCAGCAGGCCCGGGGGCGGGGGGGGCAGGGAGAAGTACTTC
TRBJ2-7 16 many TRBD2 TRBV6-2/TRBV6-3 CASSYSAGGPHHEQYF TGTGCCAGCAGTTACTCAGCGGGAGGGCCACACCACGAGCAGTACTTC
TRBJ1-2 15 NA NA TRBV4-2 CASSQEGQLNYGYTF TGTGCCAGCAGCCAAGAAGGTCAGCTTAACTATGGCTACACCTTC
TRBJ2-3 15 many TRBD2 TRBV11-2 CASSQSGRAGDTQYF TGTGCCAGCTCCCAGAGCGGGAGGGCCGGAGATACGCAGTATTTT
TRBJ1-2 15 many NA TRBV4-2 CASSQLGSGSGGYTF TGTGCCAGCAGCCAGTTAGGTTCAGGGTCGGGGGGCTACACCTTC
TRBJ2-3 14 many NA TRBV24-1 CATRSATSTDTQYF TGTGCCACCAGGAGCGCCACTAGCACAGATACGCAGTATTTT